This TCR beta chain was found in a study of spatial heterogeneity in lung cancer. This clonotype was seen ten or more times. On each TCR cDNA molecule, a unique molecular identifier was present. TCRdb re-called the 5' RACE reads with MiXCR, one entry per CDR3 protein. The sample holds approximately 40,000 distinct CDR3 sequences, roughly an eighth seen once. Time point defined: sample taken at primary tumor resection. Samples were donated by 72 untreated early-stage non-small cell lung cancer patients. Germline CDR1 SGHRS, CDR2 YFSETQ. This CDR3 contains 13 residues. Trimming pared 2 bases from V and 1 base from J, leaving 6 bases between.

The chain recombines TRBV5-1 with TRBJ1-2, with D possibly matching TRBD1 (5 bases). The receptor's source is a male donor with early-stage non-small cell lung cancer. Material: PBMCs, obtained at surgery. The CDR3 loop is CASSFDSNYGYTF. The CDR3 DNA follows: TGCGCCAGCAGCTTCGACAGTAACTATGGCTACACCTTC.